This record concerns one T cell receptor (beta chain) sequence. These data come from a study of OX40 agonist ivuxolimab in advanced cancers. Profiling relied on immunoSEQ multiplex PCR, and the TCRdb table lists in-frame clones only, not all of them. The sample includes tens of thousands of clones, just under 85% of them seen just once. Trimming removed 0 bases at V and 4 bases at J, with 10 bases between. CDR1 and CDR2 (germline): SGDLS, YYNGEE. The CDR3 runs 14 residues. This rearrangement joins TRBV9 to TRBJ1-1, with D uncertain. The starting material was CD4+ or CD8+ T cells sorted from blood, obtained in a trial of the OX40 agonist ivuxolimab. This receptor was identified in an adult with an advanced solid tumor such as melanoma, head and neck, liver or kidney cancer. DNA for the CDR3: TGTGCCAGCAGCGTAGTAGACCGGGTCACTGAAGCTTTCTTT. Translation gives CASSVVDRVTEAFF. Based on the CDR3 plus reference TRBV9 and TRBJ1-1, the full variable domain is DSGVTQTPKHLITATGQRVTLRCSPRSGDLSVYWYQQSLDQGLQFLIQYYNGEERAKGNILERFSAQQFPDLHSELNLSSLELGDSALYFCASSVVDRVTEAFFGQGTRLTVV.